One and the same sample provided the 31 T cell receptor beta chains below, sequenced in a study of blood T cell repertoires in COVID-19 (TCRdb year 2020). Library generation was performed with the immunoSEQ multiplex PCR assay. TCRdb retrieved this table from immuneACCESS and kept in-frame rearrangements only. Not all clones are present; in checked studies, unresolved V genes account for under half, and no reason is known for the remainder. Here the sample has approximately 210,000 clones; 82% occur a single time. The biggest ten clones account for more than 10% of the sample. The sequencing input was peripheral blood. The source of these receptors is a woman between 40 and 55 years old with acute or convalescent COVID-19.

This clone occurred a few times. Distinct nucleotide sequences in the sample also encode this CDR3. The V gene is TRBV29-1, the J gene TRBJ1-2; maybe TRBD1 (6 bases). The CDR3 is made up of 12 amino acids. The V gene's germline CDR1 is SQVTM and CDR2 ANQGSEA. Trimming shortened V by 4 bases and J by 2 bases, and 8 bases separated the two germline ends. The CDR3: CSVGTGNYGYTF. CDR3 nucleotides: TGCAGCGTTGGTACAGGGAACTATGGCTACACCTTC.

Regarding this clone: An end of the junction differs from the germline gene, which may be a read error. This chain joins TRBV12-3 or TRBV12-4 and TRBJ2-3; 12 positions match TRBD2. The CDR3 spans 12 residues. CDR3 in DNA: TGTGCCAGCACCCCAGGACTAGCGGGGATTGCGTTT. It codes for CASTPGLAGIAF.

The chain's CDR3 is CAIHGTNTEAFF. The CDR3 DNA sequence: TGTGCCATCCACGGGACTAACACTGAAGCTTTCTTT. This chain uses TRBV19 with TRBJ1-1, with D possibly TRBD1 on 5 matching bases. CDR3 size: 12 residues. Trimming pared 10 bases from V and 2 bases from J, leaving 11 bases between. Looked up from germline, CDR1 is LNHDA and CDR2 is SQIVND (reference sequence). Together with reference TRBV19 and TRBJ1-1, the CDR3 gives the full variable domain: DGGITQSPKYLFRKEGQNVTLSCEQNLNHDAMYWYRQDPGQGLRLIYYSQIVNDFQKGDIAEGYSVSREKKESFPLTVTSAQKNPTAFYLCAIHGTNTEAFFGQGTRLTVV.

This sequence joins TRBV19 and TRBJ1-5; 8 nucleotides match TRBD1. Germline CDR1 LNHDA, CDR2 SQIVND (reference sequence). V lost 7 bases, J lost 5 bases, and 10 bases stayed unmatched. The CDR3 totals 15 residues. The CDR3 DNA reads TGTGCCAGTACCCTCGGGACAGGTGAGGATCAGCCCCAGCATTTT. Its protein product is CASTLGTGEDQPQHF.

V usage is TRBV7-8 and J usage is TRBJ1-1, with 8 nucleotides matching TRBD1. The CDR3 totals 13 residues. V dropped 5 bases and J dropped 4; count of bases not matched to a gene: 3. Germline lookup yields CDR1 SGHVS and CDR2 FQNEAQ. CDR3 sequence (DNA): TGTGCCAGCAGCCGTACAGGGGGCACTGAAGCTTTCTTT. Translation: CASSRTGGTEAFF.

V and J are TRBV11-2 and TRBJ2-3; 9 positions agree with TRBD2. The germline V gene has CDR1 SGHAT and CDR2 FQNNGV. Trimming took 8 bases from V and 0 from J; bases not matched to a gene: 12. The CDR3 consists of 17 residues. The CDR3 region has the DNA TGTGCCAGCGCCCGGGAGCGGGGGGCCCCTAGCACAGATACGCAGTATTTT. The encoded protein is CASARERGAPSTDTQYF.

The chain couples TRBV6-5 to TRBJ1-2; maybe TRBD1 (5 bases). Germline values: CDR1 MNHEY, CDR2 SVGAGI. This CDR3 is 13 amino acids long. With 4 bases removed from V and 4 bases from J, the gap between germline ends came to 10 bases. The DNA for the CDR3 is TGTGCCAGCAGTTTCGACAGCTTCTATGGCTACACCTTC. This codes for CASSFDSFYGYTF.

V gene TRBV29-1 combines with J gene TRBJ2-3; 8 bases match TRBD2. The CDR3 is 16 residues long. Germline lookup yields CDR1 SQVTM and CDR2 ANQGSEA. V lost 0 bases to trimming and J lost 2 bases; unmatched junction nucleotides: 7. In nucleotides, the CDR3 is TGCAGCGTTGAAGAACATCTAGCGGGCTACACAGATACGCAGTATTTT. The encoded protein is CSVEEHLAGYTDTQYF.

In DNA form, the CDR3 reads TGTGCCAGCAGTGAACGAGGAACTAGCGGAACCGGGGAGCTGTTTTTT. Its protein product is CASSERGTSGTGELFF. The gene calls are TRBV6-1 and TRBJ2-2; 8 nucleotides agree with TRBD2. The CDR3 has 16 residues. Germline CDR1 reads MNHNS; CDR2 reads SASEGT. V lost 2 bases to trimming and J lost 5 bases; unmatched junction nucleotides: 7.

The chain joins TRBV12-3 or TRBV12-4 to TRBJ1-1, with D unresolved. The V end was cut by 8 bases, the J end by 6 bases, with 16 bases between. The CDR3 length is 13 residues. The CDR3 here is CASGGGVGAEAFF. CDR3 nucleotides: TGTGCCAGCGGAGGTGGGGTTGGTGCTGAAGCTTTCTTT.

The chain couples TRBV6-2 or TRBV6-3 to TRBJ2-6; D not certain. The CDR3 runs to 15 residues. The V gene's germline CDR1 is MNHEY and CDR2 SVGEGT. The germline V and J ends were trimmed by 11 bases and 0 bases, with 14 bases remaining between them. The CDR3: CAGGDFNSGANVLTF. The CDR3 nucleotides read TGTGCCGGCGGTGACTTTAACTCTGGGGCCAACGTCCTGACTTTC.

This sequence joins TRBV14 and TRBJ1-1; D is unresolved. CDR1 and CDR2 (germline): SGHDN, FVKESK. The CDR3 runs to 16 residues. Trimming cost V 4 bases and J 2 bases, with 17 bases left between them. CDR3 bases: TGTGCCAGCAGCCGACCAGGCTTTCAAACAAACACTGAAGCTTTCTTT. It is translated as CASSRPGFQTNTEAFF.

This clone has just one count. The genes are TRBV6-2 or TRBV6-3 and TRBJ1-5; D is unclear. V was cut by 2 bases and J by 1 base, with 12 bases left in between. The germline CDR1 and CDR2 sequences are MNHEY and SVGEGT. This CDR3 contains 16 residues. This chain's CDR3 is CASSYGRMISNQPQHF. The CDR3 DNA is TGTGCCAGCAGTTACGGCAGGATGATAAGCAATCAGCCCCAGCATTTT.

The chain carries TRBV7-3 and TRBJ2-7, with 15 bases fitting TRBD2. The CDR3 contains 16 residues. The V gene end was trimmed by 4 bases and the J gene end by 2 bases; junction bases not matched to a gene: 3. Germline loops: CDR1 SGHTA, CDR2 FQGTGA. CDR3: CASSWGLAGGPYEQYF. The CDR3 bases are TGTGCCAGCAGCTGGGGACTAGCGGGGGGTCCCTACGAGCAGTACTTC.

The rearrangement joins TRBV13 to TRBJ2-5, with D perhaps matching TRBD1 (6 bases). The CDR3 runs 15 residues. CDR1 PRHDT and CDR2 FYEKMQ come from the germline V gene (reference sequence). Trimming pared 5 bases from V and 9 bases from J, leaving 22 bases between. CDR3 protein: CASSIETGPPGAQYF. CDR3 in DNA: TGTGCCAGCAGCATAGAGACAGGCCCACCAGGGGCCCAGTACTTC. The full variable domain, completed using reference TRBV13 and TRBJ2-5, is AAGVIQSPRHLIKEKRETATLKCYPIPRHDTVYWYQQGPGQDPQFLISFYEKMQSDKGSIPDRFSAQQFSDYHSELNMSSLELGDSALYFCASSIETGPPGAQYFGPGTRLLVL.

The chain carries TRBV7-6 and TRBJ1-4; TRBD1 matches at 7 bases. The germline V gene encodes CDR1 SGHVS and CDR2 FNYEAQ. CDR3 length: 13 residues. V gave up 1 base and J gave up 7 bases; unmatched junction bases: 0. CDR3 residues: CASSLGQGEKLFF. The CDR3 nucleotides are TGTGCCAGCAGCTTAGGACAGGGTGAAAAACTGTTTTTT.

V and J are TRBV12-5 and TRBJ1-3; perhaps TRBD1 as D (5 bases). CDR3 length: 15 residues. Germline CDR1 reads LGHNT; CDR2 reads FRNRAP. Trimming left V 2 bases short and J 6 bases short, with 14 bases between. The CDR3 DNA is TGTGCTAGTGGTTTGAGCGGGGGTTATGAAAACACCATATATTTT. This encodes CASGLSGGYENTIYF.

This chain connects TRBV4-3 to TRBJ2-1; D not certain. CDR1 and CDR2 from the germline V gene are LGHNA and YSLEER. The V end was cut by 0 bases, the J end by 4 bases, with 16 bases between. The CDR3 has 17 amino acids. The CDR3 sequence is CASSQDVPSTVYNEQFF. In DNA, the CDR3 is TGCGCCAGCAGCCAAGACGTCCCAAGTACGGTATACAATGAGCAGTTCTTC.

The chain combines TRBV5-5 with TRBJ2-7, with TRBD1 identical over 8 bases. Germline trimming cut 4 bases from V and 3 bases from J; bases unmatched to any gene: 6. Looked up from germline, CDR1 is SGHKS and CDR2 is YYEKEE (reference sequence). This CDR3 has 14 amino acids. The chain's CDR3 is CASSPDRVYYEQYF. Written as DNA, the CDR3 is TGTGCCAGCAGCCCGGACAGGGTTTACTACGAGCAGTACTTC. The whole variable domain, remainder taken from reference TRBV5-5 and TRBJ2-7, is DAGVTQSPTHLIKTRGQQVTLRCSPISGHKSVSWYQQVLGQGPQFIFQYYEKEERGRGNFPDRFSARQFPNYSSELNVNALLLGDSALYLCASSPDRVYYEQYFGPGTRLTVT.

The rearrangement joins TRBV9 to TRBJ1-4; tentatively, D is TRBD1 (5 bases). Trimming removed 2 bases from V and 4 bases from J, with 9 bases in between. The CDR3 extends over 14 amino acids. Germline V gene lookup returns CDR1 SGDLS and CDR2 YYNGEE. The CDR3: CASSVSQVNEKLFF. DNA for the CDR3: TGTGCCAGCAGCGTTTCACAGGTTAATGAAAAACTGTTTTTT.

Note on this clone: At the DNA level, this CDR3 is encoded by other sequences in the same sample as well. The gene calls are TRBV18 and TRBJ2-3; perhaps TRBD2 as D (5 bases). V was pared by 3 bases and J by 0 bases, with 7 bases between. The CDR3 runs to 14 residues. The germline V gene has CDR1 KGHSH and CDR2 LQKENI. CDR3 in DNA: TGTGCCAGCTCACCCGGCGGGAGCACAGATACGCAGTATTTT. Translation: CASSPGGSTDTQYF.

The V and J genes are TRBV19 and TRBJ1-1; TRBD1 aligns across 8 bases. The germline V gene has CDR1 LNHDA and CDR2 SQIVND (reference sequence). J was trimmed by 10 bases and V by 5 bases; bases with no gene match: 9. The length of the CDR3 is 13 residues. DNA for the CDR3: TGTGCCAGTAGTCGGGACAGGTCTTTCGGAGCTTTCTTT. This encodes CASSRDRSFGAFF.

This clone was seen only a few times. The V gene is TRBV7-9, the J gene TRBJ2-7, with TRBD1 identical over 9 bases. This CDR3 is built from 14 residues. Germline-derived CDR1 and CDR2 are SEHNR and FQNEAQ (reference sequence). The ends lost 5 bases at V and 6 bases at J; junction bases unmatched: 8. The CDR3 DNA follows: TGTGCCAGCAGCCACGGGACAGGGCTTCTCGAGCAGTACTTC. The encoded protein is CASSHGTGLLEQYF.

The J gene is TRBJ2-2, the V gene TRBV9, with D maybe TRBD1 (6 bases). Germline loops: CDR1 SGDLS, CDR2 YYNGEE. Trimming shortened V by 4 bases and J by 4 bases, and 11 bases separated the two germline ends. The CDR3 totals 14 residues. The CDR3 coding sequence is TGTGCCAGCAGCTCCGGGACACCCACCGGGGAGCTGTTTTTT. Translated: CASSSGTPTGELFF.

This chain connects TRBV10-2 to TRBJ2-7; 9 bases are a match to TRBD2. Germline V gives CDR1 WSHSY, CDR2 SAAADI. The CDR3 is 13 amino acids. V was clipped by 6 bases and J by 1 base; unmatched bases: 1. The CDR3 loop is CASRTSGSYEQYF. CDR3 bases: TGCGCCAGCAGGACTAGCGGATCCTACGAGCAGTACTTC.

CDR3 loop: CASSSRLAGYNEQFF. The CDR3 DNA reads TGCGCCAGCAGCTCTCGACTAGCGGGTTACAATGAGCAGTTCTTC. The chain couples TRBV5-1 to TRBJ2-1; 10 nucleotides line up with TRBD2. The J segment lost 4 bases and the V segment lost 3 bases, leaving 4 bases of the junction unmatched. The CDR3 is made up of 15 amino acids. Per germline, CDR1 SGHRS and CDR2 YFSETQ.

This chain connects TRBV10-3 to TRBJ1-4; the D gene is possibly TRBD1 (5 bases). V was pared by 0 bases and J by 7 bases, with 12 bases between. The CDR3 runs 15 residues. Per the germline V gene, CDR1 is ENHRY and CDR2 is SYGVKD. The CDR3 protein is CAISESLGVGEKLFF. The CDR3, as DNA: TGTGCCATCAGTGAGTCGCTAGGGGTCGGTGAAAAACTGTTTTTT.

This sequence joins TRBV6-5 and TRBJ2-3; TRBD2 agrees at 7 bases. Germline loops: CDR1 MNHEY, CDR2 SVGAGI. V lost 6 bases and J lost 4; bases outside the gene matches: 1. There are 12 residues in the CDR3. The CDR3 region is CASSRGADTQYF. CDR3 bases: TGTGCCAGCAGCCGGGGGGCAGATACGCAGTATTTT.

J is TRBJ1-3 and V is TRBV27; no reliable D call. V shed 4 bases and J shed 4 bases, with 11 bases lying between them. Looked up from germline, CDR1 is MNHEY and CDR2 is SMNVEV (reference sequence). The CDR3 is 14 amino acids. The CDR3 region is CASSSGILGNTIYF. The CDR3 bases are TGTGCCAGCAGTTCGGGGATCCTAGGAAACACCATATATTTT.

This clone occurred once. The chain is built from TRBV30 and TRBJ2-3; 8 nucleotides align to TRBD1. The CDR3 is made up of 15 amino acids. V lost 5 bases and J lost 3; bases outside the gene matches: 10. Per the germline V gene, CDR1 is GTSNPN and CDR2 is SVGIG (reference sequence). CDR3 residues: CAWGPPRGRTDTQYF. Written as DNA, the CDR3 is TGTGCCTGGGGCCCTCCCAGGGGGCGGACAGATACGCAGTATTTT.

The DNA of the CDR3 is TGCAGCGTTGATGGCCGCGGTGGCGAGCAGTACTTC. Amino acids: CSVDGRGGEQYF. This sequence joins TRBV29-1 and TRBJ2-7; D is undetermined. V was clipped by 3 bases and J by 6 bases, with 12 bases between them. The CDR3 contains 12 residues. Germline CDR1 is SQVTM and CDR2 is ANQGSEA.